The entry that follows covers one T cell receptor (beta chain) sequence. V dropped 1 base and J dropped 3; count of bases not matched to a gene: 11. Germline assignment: CDR1 MNHNS and CDR2 SASEGT. CDR3 length equals 17 residues. This record belongs to a study of blood T cell repertoires in COVID-19. In the original analysis: Amplification with reference gene primers provided the estimates of nucleated cell counts. Sequencing was performed with immunoSEQ multiplex PCR; in TCRdb, only in-frame clones are kept and a portion is missing. The V and J calls and clone size were taken over from that table, and D and trimming were inferred from the DNA. Found here are 300,000 to 400,000 clones, around 90% of them singletons; the top ten hold 1%.

This rearrangement joins TRBV6-1 to TRBJ1-2, with 7 nucleotides matching TRBD1. Sequencing input: peripheral blood. This TCR was recovered from a middle-aged man with active or convalescent COVID-19. The CDR3 coding sequence is TGTGCCAGCAGTGAAGTGACCCTCGACAGGGCGGACTATGGCTACACCTTC. Translated: CASSEVTLDRADYGYTF.